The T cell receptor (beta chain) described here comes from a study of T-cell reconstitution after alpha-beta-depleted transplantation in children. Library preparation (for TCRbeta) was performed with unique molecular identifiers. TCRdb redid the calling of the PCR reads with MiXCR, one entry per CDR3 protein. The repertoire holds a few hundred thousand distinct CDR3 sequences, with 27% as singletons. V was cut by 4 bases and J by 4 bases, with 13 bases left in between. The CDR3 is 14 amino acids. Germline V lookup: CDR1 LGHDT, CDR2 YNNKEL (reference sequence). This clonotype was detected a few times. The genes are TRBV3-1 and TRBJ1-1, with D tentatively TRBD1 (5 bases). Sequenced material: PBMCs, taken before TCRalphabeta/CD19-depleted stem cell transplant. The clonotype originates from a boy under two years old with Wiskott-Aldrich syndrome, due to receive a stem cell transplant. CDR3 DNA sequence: TGTGCCAGCAGCCTCCAACCCGGGGGCACTGAAGCTTTCTTT. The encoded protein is CASSLQPGGTEAFF.